This T cell receptor beta chain was identified during a study of cytomegalovirus exposure and HLA in healthy donors. The CDR3 runs to 14 residues. Trimming removed 3 bases at V and 4 bases at J, with 12 bases between. From germline, CDR1 is LNHDA and CDR2 SQIVND (reference sequence). The PCR contained 60 Vbeta and 13 Jbeta primers. TCRdb's table, derived via immunoSEQ multiplex PCR, lists solely in-frame clones and lacks some. The sample records 100,000 to 150,000 clones, 80% being singletons. Sequences were obtained from PBMCs. The source is a man aged 50 to 59 in good health and CMV-seronegative. The chain combines TRBV19 with TRBJ2-5; D is possibly TRBD2 (5 bases). CDR3 DNA: TGTGCCAGTAGTATTGGTCGGGGAGCAGAGACCCAGTACTTC. This gives the protein CASSIGRGAETQYF.